The 14 T cell receptor beta chains presented below share a single source sample, sequenced in a study of memory CD4+ T cells and cytomegalovirus serostatus. Single viable CD3+CD4+CD8-CD45RO+ cells were sorted as the memory CD4+ T cells. Profiled with immunoSEQ multiplex PCR; TCRdb holds only in-frame clones, not every one. The data contain under 85,000 clones, roughly three quarters of them singletons. The sequenced sample consisted of memory CD4+ T cells from blood. The receptors were sampled from an adult in good health and CMV-seropositive.

V is TRBV5-1 and J is TRBJ1-2; D perhaps matches TRBD1 (5 bases). The length of the CDR3 is 13 residues. Germline V gene sequence: CDR1 SGHRS, CDR2 YFSETQ. V was shortened by 8 bases and J by 4 bases, with 15 bases between the two germline ends. As DNA, the CDR3 is TGCGCCAGTTCCGGGACGGACCTCTATGGCTACACCTTC. Its protein product is CASSGTDLYGYTF.

This chain uses TRBV7-6 with TRBJ2-1, with D maybe TRBD2 (5 bases). The CDR3 spans 13 residues. The V end lost 4 bases, the J end lost 9 bases, and 13 bases lay between the germline ends. CDR1 and CDR2 from the germline V gene are SGHVS and FNYEAQ. CDR3 DNA: TGTGCCAGCAGCTCTACTAGAGAGAGTGAGCAGTTCTTC. It specifies CASSSTRESEQFF.

The rearrangement uses TRBV13 and TRBJ2-3; D tentatively fits TRBD1 or TRBD2 (6 bases each). The CDR3 has 15 residues. Germline V lookup: CDR1 PRHDT, CDR2 FYEKMQ (reference sequence). Trimming removed 5 bases from V and 2 bases from J, with 14 bases in between. This CDR3 is CASSTLGGLTDTQYF. CDR3 sequence (DNA): TGTGCCAGCAGCACATTAGGGGGGCTCACAGATACGCAGTATTTT.

This rearrangement joins TRBV6-5 to TRBJ2-7; a possible D gene is TRBD1 (6 bases). The CDR3 loop spans 15 amino acids. V lost 0 bases, J lost 3 bases, and 12 bases lay in between. Per germline, CDR1 MNHEY and CDR2 SVGAGI. The CDR3 here is CASSYSTDSGYEQYF. The CDR3, as DNA: TGTGCCAGCAGTTACTCGACGGACAGTGGCTACGAGCAGTACTTC.

The chain combines TRBV20-1 with TRBJ2-3; no clear D gene. This CDR3 is built from 11 residues. Germline lookup yields CDR1 DFQATT and CDR2 SNEGSKA (reference sequence). V dropped 7 bases and J dropped 1 base, with 6 bases sitting between them. Here the CDR3 reads CSGKGTDTQYF. Written as DNA, the CDR3 is TGCAGTGGCAAAGGCACAGATACGCAGTATTTT.

This chain links TRBV4-2 with TRBJ2-5, with D unresolved. CDR1 is LGHNA and CDR2 is YNFKEQ in the germline V gene. The V end was cut by 2 bases, the J end by 7 bases, with 14 bases between. This CDR3 is 14 amino acids long. CDR3 nucleotide sequence: TGTGCCAGCAGCCAACAGGAGAGCCTAGGGACCCAGTACTTC. It specifies CASSQQESLGTQYF.

This clone was picked up a small number of times. This chain joins TRBV19 and TRBJ2-2, with D possibly called TRBD1 or TRBD2 (5 bases each). V was shortened by 8 bases and J by 7 bases, with 17 bases between the two germline ends. CDR1 is LNHDA and CDR2 is SQIVND in the germline V gene (reference sequence). The CDR3 runs to 14 residues. The CDR3 bases are TGTGCCAGTTCTAGGGGAGCGAGGATCGGGGAGCTGTTTTTT. Translating gives CASSRGARIGELFF.

This clone came up a few times. The chain combines TRBV20-1 with TRBJ1-2; D not certain. The CDR3 is 9 amino acids. V was pared by 5 bases and J by 5 bases, with 3 bases between. Germline V gene data show CDR1 as DFQATT and CDR2 as SNEGSKA (reference sequence). CDR3 residues: CSAPYGYTF. The CDR3 coding sequence is TGCAGTGCTCCTTATGGCTACACCTTC.

This clone was picked up one time. V and J are TRBV6-6 and TRBJ2-7; D call uncertain. V was cut by 3 bases and J by 0 bases, with 9 bases left in between. CDR1 is MNHNY, CDR2 SVGAGI, per germline (reference sequence). The CDR3 consists of 14 residues. The CDR3 DNA reads TGTGCCAGCAGTTATGCCGGCAGCTCCTACGAGCAGTACTTC. Translation gives CASSYAGSSYEQYF.

This sequence joins TRBV18 and TRBJ1-6; D gene unclear. There are 15 residues in the CDR3. The V end was cut by 3 bases, the J end by 7 bases, with 13 bases between. Germline-derived CDR1 and CDR2 are KGHSH and LQKENI. DNA for the CDR3: TGTGCCAGCTCACCTTTTGCGGAGGTCAATTCACCCCTCCACTTT. Amino acid sequence: CASSPFAEVNSPLHF.

This clone was counted a single time. V usage is TRBV6-5 and J usage is TRBJ1-2; 7 nucleotides match TRBD1. The CDR3 loop spans 14 amino acids. Germline V CDR1 and CDR2: MNHEY, SVGAGI. Trimming cost V 2 bases and J 9 bases; bases outside gene matches: 9. CDR3 DNA: TGTGCCAGCAGTTACGGAGGCAGGGGGAAGAGCTACACCTTC. Amino acid sequence: CASSYGGRGKSYTF.

The chain is built from TRBV5-4 and TRBJ1-1, with TRBD1 identical over 8 bases. The CDR3 loop spans 14 amino acids. CDR1 and CDR2 (germline): SGHNT, YYREEE (reference sequence). J lost 4 bases, V lost 5 bases, and 7 bases had no gene match. For the CDR3, the DNA is TGTGCCAGCAGTCCCCCAGGGGGCTTCACTGAAGCTTTCTTT. This sequence encodes CASSPPGGFTEAFF.

This chain uses TRBV15 with TRBJ1-1; D is undetermined. The V gene's germline CDR1 is LNHNV and CDR2 YYDKDF (reference sequence). V lost 2 bases and J 5 bases, leaving 15 bases between the germline ends. CDR3 length: 15 residues. The CDR3 nucleotides are TGTGCCACCAGCAGACCTCTGGACGCTGGGACTGAAGCTTTCTTT. Protein sequence: CATSRPLDAGTEAFF.

This chain connects TRBV28 to TRBJ1-6; 8 bases map to TRBD1. The V gene's germline CDR1 is MDHEN and CDR2 SYDVKM. The CDR3 is 20 residues long. Unmatched junction bases numbered 14, after V lost 4 bases and J lost 0 bases. The CDR3 protein is CASSSAIRTGPSSYNSPLHF. The CDR3 region has the DNA TGTGCCAGCAGTTCCGCAATTCGGACAGGGCCCAGCTCCTATAATTCACCCCTCCACTTT. The full variable domain, its missing parts supplied by reference TRBV28 and TRBJ1-6, is DVKVTQSSRYLVKRTGEKVFLECVQDMDHENMFWYRQDPGLGLRLIYFSYDVKMKEKGDIPEGYSVSREKKERFSLILESASTNQTSMYLCASSSAIRTGPSSYNSPLHFGNGTRLTVT.